This TCR beta chain was recovered during a study of CD8+ T cells in alopecia areata (dated by TCRdb to the late 2010s). Looking at the study overall: Treated patients were enrolled in an open-label pilot trial of oral tofacitinib, 5 to 10 mg twice daily, for moderate-to-severe alopecia areata. Patients stayed on tofacitinib for 6 to 18 months and then had 6 months of follow-up off drug so that delayed response and recurrence could be assessed. TCRbeta CDR3 regions were amplified by immunoSEQ multiplex PCR using 35 Vbeta forward and 13 Jbeta reverse primers. Scalp clonality was compared across normal scalp (n=4), patchy alopecia areata scalp (n=8), and alopecia totalis/universalis scalp (n=8). In humans, TCRbeta sequencing was performed on scalp tissue and on sorted CD4+ and CD8+ peripheral blood T cells from healthy controls and from patients with patchy or totalis/universalis alopecia areata. For the treated patients, the SALT score, which quantifies what percentage of scalp surface area is affected, served as the measure of disease severity. Biopsies were taken from tofacitinib-treated patients at baseline and again at 4 and 24 weeks into treatment, and several of those patients also had a later scalp biopsy. High-throughput TCRbeta sequencing was used to examine T cell clonal expansion in alopecia areata in both the C3H/HeJ mouse model and human patients. The RNA source kit depended on sample type: the PAXgene miRNA kit for fixed scalp, the miRNeasy kit for PBMCs, and the RNeasy kit for mouse skin.

The library was generated by the immunoSEQ multiplex PCR assay. To provide template for TCR sequencing, every sample had RNA extracted and reverse transcribed into cDNA. SuperScript III was used to make first-strand cDNA, primed with a 2:1 mix of oligo-dT and random hexamers. A synthetic immune receptor repertoire was used to assess amplification bias, and residual bias was removed computationally. In the original analysis: After raw reads were preprocessed to remove errors, the CDR3 was defined following IMGT conventions as running from the conserved cysteine to phenylalanine. Clonality was computed by normalizing Shannon entropy by log2 of the number of productive unique TCRs and subtracting the result from 1. Whether each scalp clone was CD4 or CD8 was inferred by checking scalp TCRbeta sequences against the CD4 and CD8 repertoires from sorted blood. Held by TCRdb, this immuneACCESS table contains in-frame sequences only and omits some clones. Under half of the omission traces to an unresolved V gene where checked; the cause of the rest is unknown. The V and J calls and clone size were taken over from that table, and D and trimming were inferred from the DNA. In this sample the table shows fewer than 250,000 clones, 30% to 40% of which occur a single time. Jointly, the top ten make up 0.48% of the sample.

The sample's treatment or condition label is to be understood as: oral pan-JAK inhibitor, 5-10 mg twice daily. Peripheral blood and lesional scalp punch biopsies were obtained from patients with alopecia areata. PBMCs were isolated by density centrifugation and stained for CD3, CD4 and CD8, and CD4+ and CD8+ T cells were sorted on a FACSAria. V lost 2 bases and J lost 1 base; the stretch between them is 5 bases long. The CDR3, from cysteine to phenylalanine, totals 13 residues. Kept here is only the CDR3 DNA, which spans 39 bases and is read in frame from base 1. Via the germline V gene, CDR1 is MNHEY and CDR2 SVGAGI. What the authors observed across the whole study: Unlike mouse skin, where gammadelta T cells dominate, normal human skin contains resident alphabeta T cells that get sequenced too, which complicates analysis of the scalp TCR repertoire. Scalp clonality and the number of expanded CD8+ clones among the top 100 scalp clones were significantly decreased by tofacitinib. Lesional scalp, especially in alopecia totalis/universalis, showed higher clonality and more expanded CD8+ clones than normal scalp, suggesting antigenic drive. Because the treated cohort was small and had only one nonresponder, larger studies are needed to examine links between baseline CD8+ expansion and response. During tofacitinib treatment, many expanded lesional clones stuck around in both scalp and blood, and this persistence may partly explain why relapse happens after treatment is stopped. Shared TCR sequences between patients were less evident than in mice, which may be partly attributable to HLA diversity in the patient population.

Comments on this clone: There is no known antigen for this receptor. No much larger clone is present one base from it, and per-base qualities are unavailable. Other DNA sequences within the sample encode an identical CDR3.

The chain links TRBV6-5 with TRBJ1-1; no D segment can be confidently identified. This sequence was found in a human donor with alopecia areata. The sequenced sample was CD4+ T cells sorted from blood, obtained around week 31, from a patient treated with tofacitinib. The CDR3 protein sequence reads: CASSYRGNTEAFF. The bases are TGTGCCAGCAGTTACCGGGGGAACACTGAAGCTTTCTTT.